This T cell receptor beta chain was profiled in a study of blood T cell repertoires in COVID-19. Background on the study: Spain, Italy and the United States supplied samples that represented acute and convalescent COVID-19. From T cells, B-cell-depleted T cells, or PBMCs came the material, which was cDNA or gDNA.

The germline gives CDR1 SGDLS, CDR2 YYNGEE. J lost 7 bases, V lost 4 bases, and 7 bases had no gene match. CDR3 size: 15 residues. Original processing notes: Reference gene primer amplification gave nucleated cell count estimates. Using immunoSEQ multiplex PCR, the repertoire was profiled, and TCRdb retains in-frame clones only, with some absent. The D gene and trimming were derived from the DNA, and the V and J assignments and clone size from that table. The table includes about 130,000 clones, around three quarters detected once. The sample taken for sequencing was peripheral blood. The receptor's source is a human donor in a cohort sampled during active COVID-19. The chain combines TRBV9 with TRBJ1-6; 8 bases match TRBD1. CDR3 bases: TGTGCCAGCAGCCCCCGACAGGGGCCCAATTCACCCCTCCACTTT. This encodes CASSPRQGPNSPLHF. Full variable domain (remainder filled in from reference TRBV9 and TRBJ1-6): DSGVTQTPKHLITATGQRVTLRCSPRSGDLSVYWYQQSLDQGLQFLIQYYNGEERAKGNILERFSAQQFPDLHSELNLSSLELGDSALYFCASSPRQGPNSPLHFGNGTRLTVT.